This paragraph covers one T cell receptor beta chain sequence. This sample is part of a study of cytomegalovirus exposure and HLA in healthy donors. From germline, CDR1 is SGDLS and CDR2 YYNGEE. CDR3 length: 15 amino acids. V was clipped by 2 bases and J by 1 base, with 12 bases between them. In the PCR, 60 Vbeta and 13 Jbeta primers were used. Sequencing was performed with immunoSEQ multiplex PCR; in TCRdb, only in-frame clones are kept and a portion is missing. The top ten hold around 1.3% of the sample, which has 100,000 or so clones, 75% seen once. Specimen: PBMCs. The rearrangement joins TRBV9 to TRBJ1-1; D remains ambiguous. The receptor was derived from a man in his forties or fifties in good health and CMV-seronegative. CDR3 in amino acids: CASSVEGVGNTEAFF. The CDR3 nucleotides are TGTGCCAGCAGCGTCGAGGGAGTTGGGAACACTGAAGCTTTCTTT.